Below are 16 T cell receptor beta chains sequenced from a single sample in a study of cytomegalovirus exposure and HLA in healthy donors. The PCR employed 60 Vbeta primers together with 13 Jbeta primers. TCRdb keeps only in-frame clones here, not all; method: immunoSEQ multiplex PCR. The data show some 120,000 clones, roughly 82% seen once. The sample was PBMCs. Receptors originate from a woman aged 60-75 years in good health and CMV-seropositive.

CDR3 loop: CASSLGRTGVREQYF. In nucleotides, the CDR3 is TGTGCCAGCAGCTTAGGGCGGACAGGCGTCCGGGAGCAGTACTTC. This chain joins TRBV7-2 and TRBJ2-7, with 7 bases identical to TRBD1. The CDR3 sequence is 15 residues long. With 1 base clipped from V and 7 bases from J, the junction kept 10 bases outside the gene matches. Germline V gene sequence: CDR1 SGHTA, CDR2 FQGNSA.

The chain uses TRBV19 and TRBJ2-2; 8 bases agree with TRBD2. V was pared by 3 bases and J by 9 bases, with 6 bases of the junction left unmatched. Germline V CDR1 and CDR2: LNHDA, SQIVND (reference sequence). This CDR3 region has 14 residues. CDR3 DNA: TGTGCCAGTAGTATGGCCGGACTAGCCAGGGAGCTGTTTTTT. Protein: CASSMAGLARELFF.

The V gene is TRBV18, the J gene TRBJ2-2; tentatively, D is TRBD1 (6 bases). Deletions cut 5 bases from V and 3 bases from J, with 7 bases between. In germline, CDR1 is KGHSH, CDR2 LQKENI. The CDR3 spans 13 residues. CDR3 residues: CASSGGDTGELFF. DNA of the CDR3: TGTGCCAGCTCAGGGGGCGACACCGGGGAGCTGTTTTTT.

This clone was counted once. The V and J genes are TRBV13 and TRBJ2-3, with a weak D call TRBD2 (6 bases). Per germline, CDR1 PRHDT and CDR2 FYEKMQ (reference sequence). The CDR3 extends over 15 amino acids. Trimming cost V 1 base and J 3 bases, with 11 bases left between them. Written as DNA, the CDR3 is TGTGCCAGCAGCTTAGCGGGAGAAGGGACAGATACGCAGTATTTT. It translates to CASSLAGEGTDTQYF.

Of note for this clone: A read error may produce the germline difference seen at one junction end. The chain recombines TRBV11-2 with TRBJ2-5; 8 nucleotides line up with TRBD1. Germline lookup yields CDR1 SGHAT and CDR2 FQNNGV. The CDR3 runs 13 residues. CDR3: CASSLDRGETQYF. The CDR3 nucleotides read TGTGCCAGCAGCCTAGACAGGGGCGAGACCCAGTACTTC.

This clone was seen more than once but under ten times. The gene calls are TRBV5-6 and TRBJ2-1, with D possibly being TRBD2 (6 bases). Germline CDR1 reads SGHDT; CDR2 reads YYEEEE. Trimming shortened V by 5 bases and J by 1 base, and 16 bases separated the two germline ends. This CDR3 comprises 16 residues. DNA for the CDR3: TGTGCCAGCAGGGAGGAGGGCCGTGGGTCCTACAATGAGCAGTTCTTC. This encodes CASREEGRGSYNEQFF.

The rearrangement uses TRBV5-4 and TRBJ2-7; 10 nucleotides line up with TRBD1. Germline values: CDR1 SGHNT, CDR2 YYREEE (reference sequence). V shed 6 bases and J 5 bases; nucleotides not matched to a gene: 8. CDR3 size: 14 residues. CDR3 amino acids: CASTTRDRGNEQYF. In DNA form, the CDR3 reads TGTGCCAGCACAACCCGGGACAGGGGCAACGAGCAGTACTTC.

The rearrangement joins TRBV4-2 to TRBJ2-5; TRBD2 matches 11 bases. V shed 2 bases and J 1 base; nucleotides not matched to a gene: 6. This CDR3 has 17 residues. The germline V gene has CDR1 LGHNA and CDR2 YNFKEQ. The CDR3 region is CASSQLGTSGAQETQYF. CDR3 DNA: TGTGCCAGCAGCCAACTTGGGACTAGCGGTGCCCAAGAGACCCAGTACTTC.

The rearrangement links TRBV7-2 to TRBJ1-2; 7 nucleotides match TRBD1. Per the germline V gene, CDR1 is SGHTA and CDR2 is FQGNSA. The CDR3 spans 15 residues. V trimming: 0 bases; J trimming: 7 bases; junction bases outside the gene matches: 8. The CDR3: CASSLARGQSLGYTF. CDR3 in DNA: TGTGCCAGCAGCTTAGCCCGGGGACAGTCACTTGGCTACACCTTC.

This sequence joins TRBV6-1 and TRBJ1-2; D call uncertain. Germline loops: CDR1 MNHNS, CDR2 SASEGT. This CDR3 spans 13 amino acids. This chain's CDR3 is CLATLILSGSYTF. The DNA for the CDR3 is TGTCTCGCCACCCTCATTCTTTCGGGGAGCTACACCTTC.

This clone has a single count. The rearrangement links TRBV6-4 to TRBJ1-2; 12 bases fit TRBD1. With V trimmed by 2 bases and J by 8 bases, 12 bases remained unmatched. CDR3 length: 17 residues. Germline loops: CDR1 MRHNA, CDR2 SNTAGT. This CDR3 is CASSDQGQGASKRGYTF. The CDR3 nucleotides read TGTGCCAGCAGTGACCAGGGACAGGGGGCGAGTAAAAGAGGCTACACCTTC.

This clone has only a few counts. The V gene is TRBV5-6, the J gene TRBJ1-3; possible D gene TRBD1, 5 bases. The CDR3 consists of 14 residues. The ends were cut back, 2 bases at V and 4 bases at J, with 10 bases in the middle. CDR1 and CDR2 from the germline V gene are SGHDT and YYEEEE. The CDR3 DNA reads TGTGCCAGCAGCTTAAGGGGAATCGGAAACACCATATATTTT. Translating gives CASSLRGIGNTIYF.

The chain uses TRBV7-8 and TRBJ1-3, with unresolved D. The CDR3 is made up of 13 amino acids. V was cut by 6 bases and J by 4 bases, with 10 bases left in between. In germline, CDR1 is SGHVS, CDR2 FQNEAQ. CDR3 loop: CASRAPGGNTIYF. CDR3 nucleotides: TGTGCCAGCAGGGCCCCCGGGGGAAACACCATATATTTT.

This chain links TRBV19 with TRBJ1-2; a weak D match, TRBD1 (6 bases). Germline loops: CDR1 LNHDA, CDR2 SQIVND (reference sequence). V was cut by 5 bases and J by 2 bases, with 9 bases left in between. The CDR3 is made up of 13 amino acids. The CDR3 nucleotides read TGTGCCAGTAGTTTTCAGGGGAACTATGGCTACACCTTC. Its translation: CASSFQGNYGYTF.

This chain uses TRBV7-9 with TRBJ2-7, with TRBD2 matching 8 bases. Germline V gene data show CDR1 as SEHNR and CDR2 as FQNEAQ (reference sequence). V lost 4 bases, J lost 4 bases, and 9 bases stayed unmatched. This CDR3 spans 15 amino acids. The CDR3 DNA reads TGTGCCAGCAGCTACGCGGGAGCGGGAGTGTACGAGCAGTACTTC. Translated: CASSYAGAGVYEQYF. The whole variable domain, filled in from reference TRBV7-9 and TRBJ2-7, reads DTGVSQNPRHKITKRGQNVTFRCDPISEHNRLYWYRQTLGQGPEFLTYFQNEAQLEKSRLLSDRFSAERPKGSFSTLEIQRTEQGDSAMYLCASSYAGAGVYEQYFGPGTRLTVT.

This clone was recorded once. This sequence joins TRBV28 and TRBJ2-7, with 12 bases matching TRBD1. Matching the DNA end better, TRBJ2-5 makes the J call doubtful. The germline CDR1 and CDR2 sequences are MDHEN and SYDVKM. The CDR3 spans 16 residues. The CDR3 region has the DNA TGTGCCAGCAGTCCGCCGGGACAGGGGGCCTTCGGGACCCAGTACTTC. Its translation is CASSPPGQGAFGTQYF.